A single sample gave rise to the 22 T cell receptor beta chains below, sequenced in a study of regulatory T cells in long-lasting Graves disease. Time point specified: newly diagnosed GD, antithyroid drugs for less than 3 months. Scientists built the TCR library using RNA that was extracted from PBMCs. Assembly of TCR beta libraries relied on iRepertoire HTBI primers together with Arm-PCR of CDR3 regions. Each CDR3 protein is one row after TCRdb ran MiXCR on the multiplex PCR reads. The data hold 520,000 or so distinct CDR3 sequences, with 12% observed a single time. These same records also appear under a second study, on T cells in Graves' hyperthyroidism and ophthalmopathy.

This specimen consisted of peripheral blood mononuclear cells (PBMCs), obtained at new diagnosis, from a patient treated with antithyroid drugs. These receptor sequences come from a woman in her twenties or thirties with Graves disease.

Many counts were recorded for this clonotype. The V gene is TRBV3-1, the J gene TRBJ2-1; D is unresolved. Trimming shortened V by 3 bases and J by 8 bases, and 5 bases separated the two germline ends. The CDR3 totals 11 residues. CDR1 LGHDT and CDR2 YNNKEL come from the germline V gene (reference sequence). This chain's CDR3 is CASSHGYEQFF. DNA of the CDR3: TGTGCCAGCAGCCATGGATATGAGCAGTTCTTC.

This clonotype was recorded many times. The V gene is TRBV12-3 or TRBV12-4, the J gene TRBJ2-5; D might be TRBD1 or TRBD2, each matching 5 bases. The CDR3 covers 15 residues. V lost 3 bases and J 5 bases, leaving 16 bases between the germline ends. CDR3 coding DNA: TGTGCCAGCAGTTTCCGGGACGGGGAGTGGGAGACCCAGTACTTC. This sequence encodes CASSFRDGEWETQYF.

This clonotype appeared many times. The chain recombines TRBV7-2 with TRBJ2-1; D is perhaps TRBD2 (5 bases). Per germline, CDR1 SGHTA and CDR2 FQGNSA. The CDR3 is 13 amino acids. Trimming removed 0 bases from V and 8 bases from J, with 8 bases in between. The CDR3 region has the DNA TGTGCCAGCAGCTTAGCGGGAGATCATGAGCAGTTCTTC. Translated, it gives CASSLAGDHEQFF.

This clonotype was seen repeatedly, ten times or more. The rearrangement links TRBV18 to TRBJ2-7; the D is unclear. The CDR3 totals 12 residues. Germline V gene data show CDR1 as KGHSH and CDR2 as LQKENI. V shed 1 base and J shed 5 bases, with 6 bases lying between them. This CDR3 is CASSPRSDEQYF. CDR3 in DNA: TGTGCCAGCTCACCACGGAGCGACGAGCAGTACTTC.

This clonotype was counted between two and nine times. The chain employs TRBV6-5 and TRBJ2-7; the match to TRBD1 covers 8 bases. Germline trimming cut 2 bases from V and 2 bases from J; bases unmatched to any gene: 5. This CDR3 spans 15 amino acids. Germline V lookup: CDR1 MNHEY, CDR2 SVGAGI. The chain's CDR3 is CASSYTDRAPYEQYF. The CDR3 DNA reads as TGTGCCAGCAGTTACACGGACAGGGCACCCTACGAGCAGTACTTC.

A note on this clonotype: This could be a read error, since a much larger clone is one nucleotide away. The DNA for the CDR3 is TGTGCCGGCAGTTTTTCAGGGGGTGTTCAGCCCCAGCATTTT. It translates to CAGSFSGGVQPQHF. This chain links TRBV12-3 or TRBV12-4 with TRBJ1-5; 7 nucleotides agree with TRBD1. This CDR3 has 14 residues.

This clonotype was seen at least ten times. The rearrangement joins TRBV9 to TRBJ2-1, with D perhaps matching TRBD1 or TRBD2 (5 bases each). V shed 3 bases and J shed 0 bases, with 10 bases lying between them. The V gene's germline CDR1 is SGDLS and CDR2 YYNGEE. This CDR3 comprises 15 residues. In nucleotides, the CDR3 is TGTGCCAGCAGCGCCCCAGGGAGCTCCTACAATGAGCAGTTCTTC. This sequence encodes CASSAPGSSYNEQFF.

In this sample, this clonotype turned up many times. V gene TRBV30 combines with J gene TRBJ2-1; 12 bases are shared with TRBD2. The CDR3 runs to 15 residues. Per the germline V gene, CDR1 is GTSNPN and CDR2 is SVGIG (reference sequence). Trimming cost V 3 bases and J 0 bases; bases outside gene matches: 0. The DNA of the CDR3 is TGTGCCTGGAGGACTAGCGGGAGCTCCTACAATGAGCAGTTCTTC. Translation gives CAWRTSGSSYNEQFF.

This clonotype was seen repeatedly, ten times or more. The genes are TRBV25-1 and TRBJ2-3, with 9 bases that match TRBD2. This CDR3 contains 17 residues. The germline V gene has CDR1 MGHDK and CDR2 SYGVNS. The junction had 11 bases not matched to a gene; V was cut back by 2 bases and J by 5 bases. CDR3 DNA: TGTGCCAGCAGTGAAGGCCTTTGGCGGGAGGGGGAAGATACGCAGTATTTT. Translation: CASSEGLWREGEDTQYF. Full variable domain (rest looked up from reference TRBV25-1 and TRBJ2-3): EADIYQTPRYLVIGTGKKITLECSQTMGHDKMYWYQQDPGMELHLIHYSYGVNSTEKGDLSSESTVSRIRTEHFPLTLESARPSHTSQYLCASSEGLWREGEDTQYFGPGTRLTVL.

The sample holds many counts of this clonotype. The chain recombines TRBV7-8 with TRBJ2-5; 7 bases align to TRBD1. This CDR3 has 17 amino acids. With 0 bases clipped from V and 3 bases from J, the junction kept 10 bases outside the gene matches. Per germline, CDR1 SGHVS and CDR2 FQNEAQ. The DNA for the CDR3 is TGTGCCAGCAGCTTAGCGCTCTCCCGACAGGGTAAAGAGACCCAGTACTTC. Amino acids: CASSLALSRQGKETQYF.

The table lists this clonotype with many counts. The V gene is TRBV30, the J gene TRBJ1-6; D uncertain. CDR1 and CDR2 from the germline V gene are GTSNPN and SVGIG (reference sequence). Between the trimmed V and J ends, which lost 3 bases and 11 bases, there was a span of 17 bases. The CDR3 length is 14 residues. CDR3 in DNA: TGTGCCTGGAGAGACGGGTCCTTTTGGACACCCCTCCACTTT. It specifies CAWRDGSFWTPLHF.

As for this clonotype: A read error may be the cause here, since a much bigger clone is one base away. The chain uses TRBV6-5 and TRBJ1-1; D gene uncertain. CDR3 length: 14 amino acids. Germline-derived CDR1 and CDR2 are MNHEY and SVGAGI. The CDR3 DNA sequence: TGTGCCAACAGTTATTCCGACGGGAACACTGAAGCTTTCTTT. Translated: CANSYSDGNTEAFF.

This clonotype has at least ten counts. The CDR3 DNA sequence: TGTGCCAGCAGTGTTCCGGGACACCTAAACACTGAAGCTTTCTTT. It translates to CASSVPGHLNTEAFF. This chain joins TRBV28 and TRBJ1-1; tentatively, D is TRBD1 (6 bases). This CDR3 comprises 15 residues. Germline lookup yields CDR1 MDHEN and CDR2 SYDVKM. V was pared by 5 bases and J by 2 bases, with 15 bases between.

This clonotype has a handful of counts. The J gene is TRBJ2-1, the V gene TRBV7-9, with 9 bases that match TRBD2. Germline V lookup: CDR1 SEHNR, CDR2 FQNEAQ (reference sequence). This CDR3 spans 19 amino acids. The V segment lost 3 bases and the J segment 0 bases; nucleotides outside the gene matches: 12. The CDR3 reads CASSFGPSGARDSYNEQFF. The DNA of the CDR3 is TGTGCCAGCAGCTTCGGGCCTAGCGGGGCTCGAGACTCCTACAATGAGCAGTTCTTC.

This clonotype was detected many times. The chain is built from TRBV19 and TRBJ1-1; D not resolved. Trimming cost V 0 bases and J 2 bases, with 10 bases left between them. Per the germline V gene, CDR1 is LNHDA and CDR2 is SQIVND (reference sequence). The CDR3 length is 15 residues. CDR3 sequence (DNA): TGTGCCAGTAGTATAGAAGGGCCAACTAACACTGAAGCTTTCTTT. This encodes CASSIEGPTNTEAFF. Complete variable domain (other parts from reference TRBV19 and TRBJ1-1): DGGITQSPKYLFRKEGQNVTLSCEQNLNHDAMYWYRQDPGQGLRLIYYSQIVNDFQKGDIAEGYSVSREKKESFPLTVTSAQKNPTAFYLCASSIEGPTNTEAFFGQGTRLTVV.

This clonotype was counted at least ten times. The chain is built from TRBV7-2 and TRBJ2-7; D is possibly TRBD1 or TRBD2 (5 bases each). The CDR3 sequence is 16 residues long. Germline V gene data show CDR1 as SGHTA and CDR2 as FQGNSA. V gave up 2 bases and J gave up 2 bases, with 16 bases separating them. The CDR3 nucleotides read TGTGCCAGCAGCTTAACCTCGGGACGTTCAACCTACGAGCAGTACTTC. It encodes CASSLTSGRSTYEQYF.

This clonotype was seen at least ten times. V usage is TRBV12-3 or TRBV12-4 and J usage is TRBJ2-2; D uncertain. The CDR3 is 12 residues long. V was cut by 6 bases and J by 4 bases, with 6 bases left in between. CDR3 nucleotides: TGTGCCAGCAGCCAAACCACCGGGGAGCTGTTTTTT. Its protein product is CASSQTTGELFF.

This clonotype was picked up a small number of times. The junction differs from germline at one of its ends, possibly a read error. V gene TRBV29-1 combines with J gene TRBJ2-4; D remains ambiguous. Germline V gives CDR1 SQVTM, CDR2 ANQGSEA. The CDR3 consists of 13 residues. The chain's CDR3 is CSVEELAKNIQYF. The CDR3 bases are TGCAGCGTGGAAGAGCTAGCCAAAAACATTCAGTACTTC.

This clonotype showed up many times. V and J are TRBV5-1 and TRBJ2-7; D might be TRBD2 (6 bases). The germline gives CDR1 SGHRS, CDR2 YFSETQ. The CDR3 contains 14 residues. Trimming took 8 bases from V and 0 from J, leaving 15 bases between them. Here the CDR3 DNA reads TGCGCCAGGAATTTGGTGCGGGGCTCCTACGAGCAGTACTTC. Translated, it gives CARNLVRGSYEQYF.

This clonotype was observed many times. This CDR3 reads CASSKTTQGAKTQYF. The DNA for the CDR3 is TGTGCCAGCAGCAAAACCACCCAGGGTGCGAAGACCCAGTACTTC. The chain employs TRBV6-2 or TRBV6-3 and TRBJ2-5; a possible D gene is TRBD1 (5 bases). The ends were cut back, 6 bases at V and 6 bases at J, with 20 bases in the middle. Germline V gives CDR1 MNHEY, CDR2 SVGEGT. The CDR3 has 15 residues.

This clonotype was observed many times. The V gene is TRBV5-1, the J gene TRBJ1-1; D is ambiguous. This CDR3 region has 16 residues. The V end lost 0 bases, the J end lost 3 bases, and 15 bases lay between the germline ends. The V gene's germline CDR1 is SGHRS and CDR2 YFSETQ. CDR3 sequence: CASSLDVGRRDTEAFF. CDR3 bases: TGCGCCAGCAGCTTGGACGTTGGGAGGAGGGACACTGAAGCTTTCTTT. The whole variable domain, remainder taken from reference TRBV5-1 and TRBJ1-1, is KAGVTQTPRYLIKTRGQQVTLSCSPISGHRSVSWYQQTPGQGLQFLFEYFSETQRNKGNFPGRFSGRQFSNSRSEMNVSTLELGDSALYLCASSLDVGRRDTEAFFGQGTRLTVV.

This clonotype has just a few counts. V and J are TRBV7-9 and TRBJ2-3; 7 bases are shared with TRBD1. Germline loops: CDR1 SEHNR, CDR2 FQNEAQ (reference sequence). The length of the CDR3 is 15 residues. Unmatched junction bases numbered 3, after V lost 2 bases and J lost 1 base. The CDR3 is CASSLSGTGTDTQYF. CDR3 in DNA: TGTGCCAGCAGCTTATCAGGGACAGGCACAGATACGCAGTATTTT.